This passage covers 32 T cell receptor beta chains from one sample sequenced in a study of cytomegalovirus exposure and HLA in healthy donors. Primers for the PCR totalled 60 Vbeta and 13 Jbeta. Assay: immunoSEQ multiplex PCR; the TCRdb copy retains only in-frame clones and omits some. The repertoire holds under 200,000 clones, roughly 80% seen once, with about 1.7% in the top ten. Source material: PBMCs. Receptors originate from a young woman in good health and CMV-seronegative.

This clone was picked up one time. J is TRBJ1-1 and V is TRBV7-2; the D is unclear. Trimming removed 1 base from V and 2 bases from J, with 2 bases in between. Germline V CDR1 and CDR2: SGHTA, FQGNSA. This CDR3 is 12 amino acids long. The CDR3 here is CASSLVNTEAFF. The CDR3 nucleotides read TGTGCCAGCAGCTTAGTAAACACTGAAGCTTTCTTT.

Worth noting for this clone: Other nucleotide sequences in the sample specify the same CDR3. The chain couples TRBV2 to TRBJ1-1, with 9 bases identical to TRBD1. The CDR3 is 16 residues long. V dropped 4 bases and J dropped 10; count of bases not matched to a gene: 16. The germline CDR1 and CDR2 sequences are SNHLY and FYNNEI. CDR3 region: CASSGPRDREGRGAFF. CDR3 in DNA: TGTGCCAGCAGTGGTCCCCGGGACAGGGAAGGTAGGGGAGCTTTCTTT.

V usage is TRBV28 and J usage is TRBJ2-3; a weak D match, TRBD2 (7 bases). V lost 10 bases and J 7 bases, leaving 18 bases between the germline ends. Germline V lookup: CDR1 MDHEN, CDR2 SYDVKM. The CDR3 is 13 amino acids. CDR3 region: CANSRGGGYTQYF. DNA for the CDR3: TGTGCCAACTCCCGGGGAGGGGGGTATACGCAGTATTTT.

The chain uses TRBV4-2 and TRBJ2-7; TRBD2 aligns across 8 bases. CDR1 and CDR2 (germline): LGHNA, YNFKEQ. The CDR3 loop spans 14 amino acids. V was clipped by 4 bases and J by 6 bases; unmatched bases: 8. The CDR3 bases are TGTGCCAGCAGCCTTAGGCGGGAGGCTCGCGAGCAGTACTTC. Translation gives CASSLRREAREQYF.

The CDR3 loop reads CASSLAGTTNEQFF. CDR3 DNA: TGTGCCAGCAGCTTAGCCGGGACTACCAATGAGCAGTTCTTC. The chain combines TRBV7-9 with TRBJ2-1, with 7 nucleotides matching TRBD2. The germline V gene has CDR1 SEHNR and CDR2 FQNEAQ (reference sequence). CDR3 length equals 14 residues. Unmatched junction bases numbered 2, after V lost 0 bases and J lost 6 bases.

This clone was seen a single time. The V and J genes are TRBV2 and TRBJ2-5; 10 positions match TRBD2. In germline, CDR1 is SNHLY, CDR2 FYNNEI. V dropped 10 bases and J dropped 9; count of bases not matched to a gene: 14. The CDR3 runs to 14 residues. This CDR3 reads CATLQREGVGAQYF. The CDR3, as DNA: TGTGCCACTCTCCAGCGGGAGGGCGTAGGGGCCCAGTACTTC.

This chain uses TRBV10-1 with TRBJ2-3, with no clear D. The CDR3 consists of 13 residues. The V gene's germline CDR1 is WNHNN and CDR2 SYGVQD (reference sequence). With 2 bases removed from V and 4 bases from J, the gap between germline ends came to 7 bases. The DNA of the CDR3 is TGCGCCAGCAGTGAGATGAGTCCAGATACGCAGTATTTT. It is translated as CASSEMSPDTQYF.

The chain is built from TRBV7-9 and TRBJ1-3, with D possibly being TRBD1 (6 bases). CDR1 and CDR2 from the germline V gene are SEHNR and FQNEAQ (reference sequence). This CDR3 is 15 amino acids long. The V gene lost 4 bases and the J gene lost 2 bases, with 12 bases spanning the gap. The CDR3 sequence: CASSSNDRPGNTIYF. The DNA of the CDR3 is TGTGCCAGCAGCTCTAACGACAGGCCTGGAAACACCATATATTTT. Full variable domain (missing parts from reference TRBV7-9 and TRBJ1-3): DTGVSQNPRHKITKRGQNVTFRCDPISEHNRLYWYRQTLGQGPEFLTYFQNEAQLEKSRLLSDRFSAERPKGSFSTLEIQRTEQGDSAMYLCASSSNDRPGNTIYFGEGSWLTVV.

The V gene is TRBV25-1, the J gene TRBJ1-2; 7 bases are a match to TRBD1. The germline CDR1 and CDR2 sequences are MGHDK and SYGVNS. The CDR3 has 15 residues. The V and J ends lost 6 bases and 8 bases, in that order; junction bases with no gene match: 15. The CDR3 nucleotides read TGTGCCAGCAGCCGCAGACAGGGCCCATGGAACGGCTACACCTTC. As protein: CASSRRQGPWNGYTF.

This clone was observed a few times. V and J are TRBV2 and TRBJ1-5, with TRBD1 matching over 8 bases. The J segment lost 3 bases and the V segment lost 4 bases, leaving 8 bases of the junction unmatched. CDR1 is SNHLY, CDR2 FYNNEI, per germline. The CDR3 runs to 16 residues. For the CDR3, the DNA is TGTGCCAGCAGTGGGAACTACAGGGGGAACAATCAGCCCCAGCATTTT. Its translation: CASSGNYRGNNQPQHF.

The chain joins TRBV6-6 to TRBJ2-7; TRBD2 agrees at 9 bases. Trimming took 2 bases from V and 4 from J; bases not matched to a gene: 6. CDR1 and CDR2 (germline): MNHNY, SVGAGI (reference sequence). CDR3 length: 15 amino acids. As DNA, the CDR3 is TGTGCCAGCAGTTACCTGACTAGCGGACCTTACGAGCAGTACGTC. Translating gives CASSYLTSGPYEQYV.

The gene calls are TRBV4-3 and TRBJ1-1; 10 bases line up with TRBD1. CDR3 size: 14 residues. Germline V gives CDR1 LGHNA, CDR2 YSLEER. V trimming: 5 bases; J trimming: 5 bases; junction bases outside the gene matches: 5. CDR3 bases: TGCGCCAGCAGCGGCGACAGGGGGCGAACTGAAGCTTTCTTT. Translating it yields CASSGDRGRTEAFF.

The rearrangement uses TRBV29-1 and TRBJ1-5, with unresolved D. Per germline, CDR1 SQVTM and CDR2 ANQGSEA. The CDR3 is 12 amino acids. V lost 4 bases and J lost 6, with 10 bases in between. CDR3 protein: CSVVDFGQPQHF. CDR3 coding DNA: TGCAGCGTTGTGGACTTCGGTCAGCCCCAGCATTTT.

This chain connects TRBV10-2 to TRBJ2-1; D remains ambiguous. The CDR3 has 14 amino acids. Germline CDR1 is WSHSY and CDR2 is SAAADI. V shed 0 bases and J shed 16 bases, with 19 bases lying between them. CDR3 sequence: CASSESKNLLSFFF. CDR3 coding DNA: TGCGCCAGCAGTGAGTCAAAAAATTTATTGAGTTTTTTCTTC.

The table lists this clone with a few counts. The chain recombines TRBV4-3 with TRBJ2-7; 7 positions agree with TRBD2. Germline trimming cut 1 base from V and 5 bases from J; bases unmatched to any gene: 8. Per germline, CDR1 LGHNA and CDR2 YSLEER. The CDR3 runs 15 residues. CDR3 nucleotide sequence: TGCGCCAGCAGCCAAGGTCTAGCGGAGAGCAACGAGCAGTACTTC. Protein sequence: CASSQGLAESNEQYF.

This clone was recorded only once. The V and J genes are TRBV28 and TRBJ2-1, with D perhaps matching TRBD2 (5 bases). This CDR3 is 14 amino acids long. The germline gives CDR1 MDHEN, CDR2 SYDVKM. Trimming shortened V by 5 bases and J by 7 bases, and 15 bases separated the two germline ends. CDR3: CASSGEWPSNEQFF. CDR3 DNA: TGTGCCAGCAGTGGGGAGTGGCCGAGTAATGAGCAGTTCTTC.

In DNA, the CDR3 is TGTGCCAGAAGCTTGGGGGCAGCGGAGATTGAGGGCGAGCAGTACGTC. Its translation: CARSLGAAEIEGEQYV. The chain couples TRBV5-3 to TRBJ2-7; TRBD2 might be the D (5 bases). TRBV5-3 is identified as an open reading frame with a role that is uncertain. V was clipped by 0 bases and J by 6 bases, with 19 bases between them. This CDR3 region has 16 residues.

The J gene is TRBJ2-3, the V gene TRBV11-2, with 13 bases fitting TRBD2. CDR3 size: 16 residues. V was pared by 5 bases and J by 5 bases, with 7 bases of the junction left unmatched. Germline V gives CDR1 SGHAT, CDR2 FQNNGV. CDR3 sequence reads: CASSPTSGRTGDTQYF. DNA for the CDR3: TGTGCCAGCAGCCCGACTAGCGGGAGGACGGGAGATACGCAGTATTTT.

For the CDR3, the DNA is TGTGCCAGCAGCTTAGGGCTAGCGGGGCCATCAGATACGCAGTATTTT. Translating gives CASSLGLAGPSDTQYF. This chain joins TRBV7-2 and TRBJ2-3; 9 bases align to TRBD2. This CDR3 is built from 16 residues. Per germline, CDR1 SGHTA and CDR2 FQGNSA. J gave up 4 bases and V 1 base, and 6 bases lay outside the gene matches.

V is TRBV19 and J is TRBJ1-3, with D maybe TRBD1 (6 bases). Germline CDR1 is LNHDA and CDR2 is SQIVND (reference sequence). The V end lost 5 bases, the J end lost 3 bases, and 11 bases lay between the germline ends. This CDR3 contains 14 residues. In nucleotides, the CDR3 is TGTGCCAGTAGTCCTGGACAGCGTGGAAACACCATATATTTT. It yields the protein CASSPGQRGNTIYF.

V is TRBV10-2 and J is TRBJ1-2; 7 positions match TRBD1. The CDR3 is made up of 13 amino acids. Looked up from germline, CDR1 is WSHSY and CDR2 is SAAADI. V was pared by 0 bases and J by 6 bases, with 1 base of the junction left unmatched. The CDR3 region is CASSESRGHGYTF. The CDR3 coding sequence is TGCGCCAGCAGTGAGTCGAGGGGGCATGGCTACACCTTC.

The V and J genes are TRBV30 and TRBJ2-4; maybe TRBD2 (5 bases). The V gene lost 3 bases and the J gene lost 9 bases, with 18 bases spanning the gap. The CDR3 has 14 amino acids. Germline CDR1 and CDR2: GTSNPN and SVGIG (reference sequence). This chain's CDR3 is CAWRPRSLASIQYF. CDR3 coding DNA: TGTGCCTGGAGACCAAGATCGCTAGCAAGCATTCAGTACTTC.

The J gene is TRBJ1-2, the V gene TRBV28, with D possibly TRBD1 on 5 matching bases. The V end was cut by 2 bases, the J end by 7 bases, with 14 bases between. Per the germline V gene, CDR1 is MDHEN and CDR2 is SYDVKM. The CDR3 extends over 14 amino acids. DNA of the CDR3: TGTGCCAGCAGTTTACTGCAGGGCTCAGCTGGCTACACCTTC. Translating gives CASSLLQGSAGYTF.

This rearrangement joins TRBV27 to TRBJ2-1, with 15 bases identical to TRBD2. The CDR3 loop spans 17 amino acids. Trimming cost V 4 bases and J 9 bases; bases outside gene matches: 10. The germline V gene encodes CDR1 MNHEY and CDR2 SMNVEV (reference sequence). CDR3 in DNA: TGTGCCAGCAGTTCCTTACGGACTAGCGGGAGGGCCCGTGAGCAGTTCTTC. Translated, it gives CASSSLRTSGRAREQFF.

The V gene is TRBV19, the J gene TRBJ2-4; 7 nucleotides align to TRBD2. The CDR3 loop spans 16 amino acids. Germline CDR1 and CDR2: LNHDA and SQIVND (reference sequence). The ends lost 3 bases at V and 4 bases at J; junction bases unmatched: 9. In DNA form, the CDR3 reads TGTGCCAGTAGTATGGGTTTGGGTAGCGGGAAAAACATTCAGTACTTC. This sequence encodes CASSMGLGSGKNIQYF.

The chain carries TRBV27 and TRBJ2-5; 10 nucleotides line up with TRBD1. The J call is uncertain, as TRBJ2-7 better fits the DNA end. There are 16 residues in the CDR3. In germline, CDR1 is MNHEY, CDR2 SMNVEV (reference sequence). Here the CDR3 reads CASKNSGTGVSYEQYF. Written as DNA, the CDR3 is TGTGCCAGCAAGAATTCCGGGACAGGGGTCTCCTACGAGCAGTACTTC.

The V and J genes are TRBV20-1 and TRBJ2-7; tentatively, D is TRBD2 (6 bases). Trimming took off 3 bases at V and 4 bases at J, with 7 bases between the two ends. Germline values: CDR1 DFQATT, CDR2 SNEGSKA (reference sequence). There are 11 residues in the CDR3. The CDR3 bases are TGCAGTGCTAGCGGGAGATACGAGCAGTACTTC. It codes for CSASGRYEQYF.

This chain links TRBV19 with TRBJ2-5, with D perhaps matching TRBD1 (7 bases). The CDR3 extends over 13 amino acids. The germline CDR1 and CDR2 sequences are LNHDA and SQIVND (reference sequence). Trimming cost V 6 bases and J 5 bases, with 13 bases left between them. In DNA, the CDR3 is TGTGCCAGTAGGACGACAGGGAGGGAGACCCAGTACTTC. Translation: CASRTTGRETQYF.

V and J are TRBV21-1 and TRBJ1-4; the table's D call of TRBD1 was not tested on the DNA. TRBV21-1 is annotated as a pseudogene. The CDR3 is 19 amino acids. This chain's CDR3 is CASSSFRQCRGGTNEKLFF. The CDR3, as DNA: TGTGCCAGCAGTTCTTTCAGACAGTGCCGAGGTGGGACTAATGAAAAACTGTTTTTT.

V gene TRBV7-6 combines with J gene TRBJ2-2, with D perhaps TRBD2 (6 bases). Between the trimmed V and J ends, which lost 6 bases and 5 bases, there was a span of 16 bases. The germline V gene has CDR1 SGHVS and CDR2 FNYEAQ. This CDR3 is 15 amino acids long. The CDR3 DNA reads as TGTGCCAGCAGTGTCTTCGAGACTAGTACCGGGGAGCTGTTTTTT. Translating it yields CASSVFETSTGELFF. Full variable domain (rest looked up from reference TRBV7-6 and TRBJ2-2): GAGVSQSPRYKVTKRGQDVALRCDPISGHVSLYWYRQALGQGPEFLTYFNYEAQQDKSGLPNDRFSAERPEGSISTLTIQRTEQRDSAMYRCASSVFETSTGELFFGEGSRLTVL.

The chain carries TRBV10-3 and TRBJ2-7; 8 bases agree with TRBD2. J gave up 3 bases and V 2 bases, and 12 bases lay outside the gene matches. The CDR3 is 17 amino acids. Germline V gene sequence: CDR1 ENHRY, CDR2 SYGVKD. The CDR3 here is CAISEGDSGIVGYEQYF. CDR3 DNA sequence: TGTGCCATCAGTGAGGGTGATAGCGGGATTGTCGGCTACGAGCAGTACTTC.

The chain carries TRBV13 and TRBJ2-5; TRBD1 matches 10 bases. The CDR3 runs 16 residues. With V trimmed by 2 bases and J by 5 bases, 8 bases remained unmatched. CDR1 and CDR2 from the germline V gene are PRHDT and FYEKMQ (reference sequence). CDR3 sequence: CASSLYGTGVLETQYF. CDR3 sequence (DNA): TGTGCCAGCAGCTTATATGGGACAGGGGTATTGGAGACCCAGTACTTC.